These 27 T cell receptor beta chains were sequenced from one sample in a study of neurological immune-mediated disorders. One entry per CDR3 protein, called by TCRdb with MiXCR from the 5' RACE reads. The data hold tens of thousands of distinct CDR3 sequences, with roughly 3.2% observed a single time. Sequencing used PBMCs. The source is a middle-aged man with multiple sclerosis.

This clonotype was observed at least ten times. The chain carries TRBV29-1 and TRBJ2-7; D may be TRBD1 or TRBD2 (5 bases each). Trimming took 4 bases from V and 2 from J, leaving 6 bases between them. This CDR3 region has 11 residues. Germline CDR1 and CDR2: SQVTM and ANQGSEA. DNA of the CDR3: TGCAGCGTTGGGGACCCCTACGAGCAGTACTTC. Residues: CSVGDPYEQYF.

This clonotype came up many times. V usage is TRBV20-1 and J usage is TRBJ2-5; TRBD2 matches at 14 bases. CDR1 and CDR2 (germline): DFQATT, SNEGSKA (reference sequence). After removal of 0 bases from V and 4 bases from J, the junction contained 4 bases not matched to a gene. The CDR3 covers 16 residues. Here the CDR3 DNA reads TGCAGTGCTAGAGATCCGACTAGCGGGGGGGCAGAGACCCAGTACTTC. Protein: CSARDPTSGGAETQYF.

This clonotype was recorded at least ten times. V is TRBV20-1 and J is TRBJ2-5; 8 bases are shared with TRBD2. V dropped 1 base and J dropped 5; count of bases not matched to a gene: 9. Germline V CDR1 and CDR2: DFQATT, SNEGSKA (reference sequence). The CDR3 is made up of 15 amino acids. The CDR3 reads CSARVPGGPGETQYF. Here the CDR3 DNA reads TGCAGTGCTAGAGTCCCGGGGGGGCCGGGTGAGACCCAGTACTTC.

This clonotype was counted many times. CDR3 residues: CASSFQGASDEQYF. In DNA form, the CDR3 reads TGTGCCAGCAGTTTCCAGGGGGCCTCGGACGAGCAGTACTTC. The gene calls are TRBV12-3 or TRBV12-4 and TRBJ2-7; TRBD1 aligns across 8 bases. V lost 3 bases to trimming and J lost 5 bases; unmatched junction nucleotides: 6. CDR3 length: 14 residues.

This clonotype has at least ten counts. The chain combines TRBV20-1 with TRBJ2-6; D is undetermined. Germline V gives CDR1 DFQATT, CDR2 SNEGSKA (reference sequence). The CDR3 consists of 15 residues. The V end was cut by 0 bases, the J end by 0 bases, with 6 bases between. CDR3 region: CSARDPFSGANVLTF. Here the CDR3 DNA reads TGCAGTGCTAGAGATCCGTTCTCTGGGGCCAACGTCCTGACTTTC.

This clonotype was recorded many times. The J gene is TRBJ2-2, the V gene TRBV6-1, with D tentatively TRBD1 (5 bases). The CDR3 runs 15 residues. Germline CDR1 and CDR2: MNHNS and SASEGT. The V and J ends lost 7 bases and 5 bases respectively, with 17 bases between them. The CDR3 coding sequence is TGTGCCAGCAAGGAAGGGCAGGGATGGACCGGGGAGCTGTTTTTT. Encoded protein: CASKEGQGWTGELFF.

This CDR3 is CASSQDALTSTDTQYF. CDR3 DNA: TGTGCCAGCAGCCAAGACGCGCTGACTAGCACAGATACGCAGTATTTT. The chain is built from TRBV14 and TRBJ2-3, with D uncertain. Germline CDR1 is SGHDN and CDR2 is FVKESK. Trimming shortened V by 0 bases and J by 0 bases, and 10 bases separated the two germline ends. CDR3 length: 16 amino acids.

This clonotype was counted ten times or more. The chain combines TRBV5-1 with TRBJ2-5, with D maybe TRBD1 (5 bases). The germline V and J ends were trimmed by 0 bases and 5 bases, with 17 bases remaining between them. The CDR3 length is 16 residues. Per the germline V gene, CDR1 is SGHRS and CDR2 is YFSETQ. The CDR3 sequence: CASSLGAVTPGETQYF. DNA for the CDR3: TGCGCCAGCAGCTTGGGGGCAGTAACCCCAGGGGAGACCCAGTACTTC.

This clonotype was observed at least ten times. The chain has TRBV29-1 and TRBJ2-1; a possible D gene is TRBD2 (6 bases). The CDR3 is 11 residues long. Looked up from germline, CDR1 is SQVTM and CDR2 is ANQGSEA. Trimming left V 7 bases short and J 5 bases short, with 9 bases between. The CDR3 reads CSATGDNEQFF. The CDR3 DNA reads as TGCAGCGCCACGGGGGACAATGAGCAGTTCTTC.

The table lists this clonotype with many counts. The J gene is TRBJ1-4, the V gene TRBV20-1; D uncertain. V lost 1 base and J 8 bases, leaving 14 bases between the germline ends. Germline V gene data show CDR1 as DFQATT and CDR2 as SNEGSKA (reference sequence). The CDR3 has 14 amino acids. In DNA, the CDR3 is TGCAGTGCTAGAGTTTCCGGGGTCGGGGAAAAACTGTTTTTT. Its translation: CSARVSGVGEKLFF.

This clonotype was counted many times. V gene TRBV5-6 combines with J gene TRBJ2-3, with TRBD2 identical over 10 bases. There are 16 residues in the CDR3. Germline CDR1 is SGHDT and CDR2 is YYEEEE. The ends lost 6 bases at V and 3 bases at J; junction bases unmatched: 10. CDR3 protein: CASIGVAGGSTDTQYF. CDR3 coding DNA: TGTGCCAGCATAGGGGTAGCGGGAGGAAGTACAGATACGCAGTATTTT.

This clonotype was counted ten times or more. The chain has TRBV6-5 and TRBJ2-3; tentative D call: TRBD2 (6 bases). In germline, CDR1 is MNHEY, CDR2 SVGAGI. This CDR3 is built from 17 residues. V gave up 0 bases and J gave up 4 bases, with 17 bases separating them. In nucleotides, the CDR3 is TGTGCCAGCAGTTACTCTCGGGGAACGGGAGTAGCAGATACGCAGTATTTT. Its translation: CASSYSRGTGVADTQYF.

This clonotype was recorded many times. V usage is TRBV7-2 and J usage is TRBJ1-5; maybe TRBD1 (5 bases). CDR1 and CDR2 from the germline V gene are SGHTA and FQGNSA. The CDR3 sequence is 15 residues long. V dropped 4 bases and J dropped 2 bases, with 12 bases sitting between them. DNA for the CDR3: TGTGCCAGCAGCTACCGGGGGGGGGGCAATCAGCCCCAGCATTTT. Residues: CASSYRGGGNQPQHF.

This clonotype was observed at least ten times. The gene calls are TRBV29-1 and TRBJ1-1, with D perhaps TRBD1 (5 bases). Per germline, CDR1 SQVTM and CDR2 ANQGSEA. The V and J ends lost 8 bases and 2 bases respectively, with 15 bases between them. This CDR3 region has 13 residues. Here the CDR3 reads CSSLGDRNTEAFF. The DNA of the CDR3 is TGCAGCTCCCTGGGGGACCGAAACACTGAAGCTTTCTTT.

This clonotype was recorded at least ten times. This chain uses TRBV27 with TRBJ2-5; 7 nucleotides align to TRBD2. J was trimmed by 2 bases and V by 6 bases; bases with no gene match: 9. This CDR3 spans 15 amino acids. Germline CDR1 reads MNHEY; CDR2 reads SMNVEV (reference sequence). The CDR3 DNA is TGTGCCAGCAGCTCGGGGGGAGGGCATCAAGAGACCCAGTACTTC. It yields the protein CASSSGGGHQETQYF.

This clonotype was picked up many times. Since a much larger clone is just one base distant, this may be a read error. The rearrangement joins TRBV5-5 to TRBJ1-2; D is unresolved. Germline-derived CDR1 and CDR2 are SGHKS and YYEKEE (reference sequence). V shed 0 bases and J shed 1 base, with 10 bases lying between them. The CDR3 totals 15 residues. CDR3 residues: CASSLETDLNYGYTF. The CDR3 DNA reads TGTGCCAGCAGCTTGGAAACGGACCTTAACTATGGCTACACCTTC.

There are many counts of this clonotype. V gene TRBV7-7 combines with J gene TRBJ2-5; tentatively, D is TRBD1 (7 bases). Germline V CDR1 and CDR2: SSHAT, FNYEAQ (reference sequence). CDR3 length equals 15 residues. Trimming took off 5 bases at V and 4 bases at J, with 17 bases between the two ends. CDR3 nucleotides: TGTGCCAGCAGCCAGGGGGGTCAATGGCTAGAGACCCAGTACTTC. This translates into CASSQGGQWLETQYF. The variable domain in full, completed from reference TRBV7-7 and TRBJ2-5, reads GAGVSQSPRYKVTKRGQDVTLRCDPISSHATLYWYQQALGQGPEFLTYFNYEAQPDKSGLPSDRFSAERPEGSISTLTIQRTEQRDSAMYRCASSQGGQWLETQYFGPGTRLLVL.

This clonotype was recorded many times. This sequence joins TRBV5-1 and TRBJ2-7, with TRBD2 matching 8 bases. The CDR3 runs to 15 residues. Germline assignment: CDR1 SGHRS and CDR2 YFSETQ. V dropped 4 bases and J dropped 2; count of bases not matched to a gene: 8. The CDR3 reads CASSGAGGAAYEQYF. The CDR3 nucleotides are TGCGCCAGCAGCGGGGCGGGGGGCGCTGCCTACGAGCAGTACTTC.

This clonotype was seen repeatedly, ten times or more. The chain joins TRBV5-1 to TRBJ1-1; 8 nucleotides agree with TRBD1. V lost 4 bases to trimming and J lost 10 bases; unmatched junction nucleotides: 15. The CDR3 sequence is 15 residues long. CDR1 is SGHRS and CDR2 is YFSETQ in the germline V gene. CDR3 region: CASSNKATSQGAAFF. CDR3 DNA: TGCGCCAGCAGCAACAAAGCCACCTCCCAGGGGGCAGCTTTCTTT. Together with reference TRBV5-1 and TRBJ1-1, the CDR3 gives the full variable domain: KAGVTQTPRYLIKTRGQQVTLSCSPISGHRSVSWYQQTPGQGLQFLFEYFSETQRNKGNFPGRFSGRQFSNSRSEMNVSTLELGDSALYLCASSNKATSQGAAFFGQGTRLTVV.

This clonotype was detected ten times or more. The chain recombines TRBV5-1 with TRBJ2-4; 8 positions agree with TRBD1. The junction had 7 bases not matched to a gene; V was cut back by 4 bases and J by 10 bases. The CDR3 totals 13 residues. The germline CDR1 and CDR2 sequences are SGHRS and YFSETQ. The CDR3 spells CASSPGTGWIQYF. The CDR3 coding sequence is TGCGCCAGCAGCCCCGGGACAGGCTGGATTCAGTACTTC.

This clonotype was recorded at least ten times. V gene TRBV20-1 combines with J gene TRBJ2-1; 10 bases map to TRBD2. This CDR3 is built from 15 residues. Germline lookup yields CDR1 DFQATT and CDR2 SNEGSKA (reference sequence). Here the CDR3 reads CRAARAGGRGHEQFF. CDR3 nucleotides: TGCAGGGCTGCCAGAGCGGGGGGGCGGGGCCATGAGCAGTTCTTC.

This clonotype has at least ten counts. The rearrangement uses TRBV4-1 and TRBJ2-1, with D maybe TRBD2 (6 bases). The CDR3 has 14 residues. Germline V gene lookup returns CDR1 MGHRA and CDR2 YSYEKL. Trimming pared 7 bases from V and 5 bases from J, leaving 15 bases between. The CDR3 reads CASNTGTGDNEQFF. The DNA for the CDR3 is TGCGCCAGCAACACCGGGACTGGCGACAATGAGCAGTTCTTC.

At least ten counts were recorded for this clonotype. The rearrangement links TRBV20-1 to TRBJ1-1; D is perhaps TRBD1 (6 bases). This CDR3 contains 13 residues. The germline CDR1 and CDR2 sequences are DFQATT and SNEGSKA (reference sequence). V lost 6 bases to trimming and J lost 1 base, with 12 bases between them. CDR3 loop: CSATGFQNTEAFF. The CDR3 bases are TGCAGTGCCACAGGGTTTCAGAACACTGAAGCTTTCTTT.

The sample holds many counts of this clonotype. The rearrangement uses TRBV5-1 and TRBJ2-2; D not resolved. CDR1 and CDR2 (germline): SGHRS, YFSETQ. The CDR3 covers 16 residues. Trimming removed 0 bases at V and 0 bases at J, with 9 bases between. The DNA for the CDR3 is TGCGCCAGCAGCTTGGGAACCCCCGCGAACACCGGGGAGCTGTTTTTT. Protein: CASSLGTPANTGELFF.

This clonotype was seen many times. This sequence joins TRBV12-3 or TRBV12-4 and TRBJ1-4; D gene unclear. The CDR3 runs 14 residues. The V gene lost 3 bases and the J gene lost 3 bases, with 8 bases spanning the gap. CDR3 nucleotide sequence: TGTGCCAGCAGTTTTGTCCGCTCTAATGAAAAACTGTTTTTT. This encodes CASSFVRSNEKLFF.

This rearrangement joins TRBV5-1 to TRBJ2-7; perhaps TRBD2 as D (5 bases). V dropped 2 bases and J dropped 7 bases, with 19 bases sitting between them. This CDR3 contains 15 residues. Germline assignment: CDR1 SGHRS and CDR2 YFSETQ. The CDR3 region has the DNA TGCGCCAGCAGCTTATCCCAGCGGTGGGAAGAAGAGCAGTACTTC. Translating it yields CASSLSQRWEEEQYF.

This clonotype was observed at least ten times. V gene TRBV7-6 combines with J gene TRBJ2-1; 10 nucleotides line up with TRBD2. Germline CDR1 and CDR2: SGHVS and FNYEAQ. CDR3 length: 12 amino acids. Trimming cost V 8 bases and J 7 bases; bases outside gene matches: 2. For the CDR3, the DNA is TGTGCCAGCTGTAGCGGGGGGAATGAGCAGTTCTTC. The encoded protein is CASCSGGNEQFF.